This T cell receptor beta chain appears in the sequencing data of a study of cytomegalovirus exposure and HLA in healthy donors. Primers: 60 Vbeta forward and 13 Jbeta reverse. TCRdb's table, derived via immunoSEQ multiplex PCR, lists solely in-frame clones and lacks some. The sample includes under 150,000 clones, about 85% of them seen just once. CDR1 and CDR2 from the germline V gene are SGDLS and YYNGEE. With V trimmed by 0 bases and J by 0 bases, 0 bases remained unmatched. The CDR3 loop spans 16 amino acids. The chain has TRBV9 and TRBJ2-3; TRBD2 aligns across 11 bases. This receptor was obtained from a boy between 5 and 17 years old in good health and CMV-seronegative. Material for sequencing was PBMCs. CDR3 nucleotides: TGTGCCAGCAGCGTAGGGACTAGCGGGAGCACAGATACGCAGTATTTT. Its protein is CASSVGTSGSTDTQYF.